This TCR beta chain was identified in a study of blood T cell repertoires in COVID-19. Study details: COVID-19 samples collected from the United States, Italy and Spain covered acute and convalescent phases. PBMCs, B-cell-depleted T cells, or T cells provided the cDNA or gDNA that made up the material.

V was cut by 7 bases and J by 6 bases, with 9 bases left in between. CDR3 size: 12 residues. Germline CDR1 SNHLY, CDR2 FYNNEI. The repertoire was sequenced with immunoSEQ multiplex PCR; TCRdb's copy has only in-frame clones and lacks some. The table has about 260,000 clones, over 80% seen once; the top ten hold about 4%. Sequencing used PBMCs or T cells enriched from blood (not recorded which). The sequence derives from a woman in her twenties or thirties with acute COVID-19. The gene calls are TRBV2 and TRBJ1-4, with no clear D. CDR3 sequence (DNA): TGTGCCAGCACCACAGATCATGAAAAACTGTTTTTT. Translating it yields CASTTDHEKLFF.